A single sample is the source of the 23 T cell receptor beta chains below, sequenced in a study of identical twins. TCRdb reprocessed the 5' RACE reads via MiXCR and lists one record per CDR3 protein. The table lists hundreds of thousands of distinct CDR3 sequences, around 6% of them singletons. Input material: naive T cells sorted from blood. The receptor set was obtained from a young man in good health.

This clonotype came up a few times. The chain couples TRBV5-1 to TRBJ2-7, with 7 bases lining up with TRBD2. The V and J ends lost 8 bases and 3 bases, in that order; junction bases with no gene match: 17. Germline V CDR1 and CDR2: SGHRS, YFSETQ. The CDR3 consists of 16 residues. CDR3: CASRATQRDLDYEQYF. The DNA for the CDR3 is TGCGCCAGTAGGGCCACACAGCGGGACCTAGACTACGAGCAGTACTTC.

V is TRBV11-2 and J is TRBJ1-5; a possible D gene is TRBD1 (5 bases). The length of the CDR3 is 13 residues. In germline, CDR1 is SGHAT, CDR2 FQNNGV. Trimming took off 6 bases at V and 4 bases at J, with 10 bases between the two ends. The CDR3 region has the DNA TGTGCCAGCAGAGGGGCCCCAAATCAGCCCCAGCATTTT. It codes for CASRGAPNQPQHF.

The sample holds a few counts of this clonotype. This rearrangement joins TRBV5-6 to TRBJ2-3, with a weak D call TRBD2 (7 bases). The CDR3 has 14 residues. V shed 6 bases and J shed 5 bases, with 16 bases lying between them. In germline, CDR1 is SGHDT, CDR2 YYEEEE. CDR3 sequence (DNA): TGTGCCAGCACCGTAGGGGGGGAGGTAGATACGCAGTATTTT. Translated, it gives CASTVGGEVDTQYF.

A few counts support this clonotype. The gene calls are TRBV7-2 and TRBJ2-1, with TRBD1 identical over 8 bases. This CDR3 is 16 amino acids long. CDR1 is SGHTA and CDR2 is FQGNSA in the germline V gene. V trimming: 1 base; J trimming: 8 bases; junction bases outside the gene matches: 10. CDR3 DNA: TGTGCCAGCAGCTTAGGGCCCCGGGACAGGCAATATGAGCAGTTCTTC. It codes for CASSLGPRDRQYEQFF.

This clonotype was detected many times. The chain employs TRBV7-9 and TRBJ1-4; D is possibly TRBD1 (6 bases). This CDR3 is built from 14 residues. The germline V gene has CDR1 SEHNR and CDR2 FQNEAQ (reference sequence). The V end lost 4 bases, the J end lost 4 bases, and 10 bases lay between the germline ends. CDR3 region: CASSSGQYNEKLFF. The CDR3 DNA is TGTGCCAGCAGCTCCGGACAGTATAATGAAAAACTGTTTTTT.

The J gene is TRBJ1-1, the V gene TRBV10-3; D possibly corresponds to TRBD1 (5 bases). Trimming removed 6 bases at V and 3 bases at J, with 38 bases between. This CDR3 is 22 amino acids long. Germline CDR1 and CDR2: ENHRY and SYGVKD. The CDR3 region is CAIRPGTLLDGQRMVRDTEAFF. The CDR3 nucleotides are TGTGCCATCAGGCCGGGGACGTTACTGGACGGCCAGAGGATGGTAAGGGACACTGAAGCTTTCTTT.

The V gene is TRBV10-3, the J gene TRBJ2-7; 10 bases are a match to TRBD1. The ends lost 8 bases at V and 3 bases at J; junction bases unmatched: 7. The CDR3 totals 14 residues. Per the germline V gene, CDR1 is ENHRY and CDR2 is SYGVKD. The CDR3 loop is CAIYAGQGDYEQYF. CDR3 in DNA: TGTGCCATCTACGCCGGACAGGGGGACTACGAGCAGTACTTC.

The V gene is TRBV28, the J gene TRBJ1-2; D not resolved. Germline V gene lookup returns CDR1 MDHEN and CDR2 SYDVKM. CDR3 length equals 10 residues. V lost 3 bases, J lost 6 bases, and 2 bases lay in between. This CDR3 reads CASSFNGYTF. The CDR3, as DNA: TGTGCCAGCAGTTTCAATGGCTACACCTTC.

The V gene is TRBV24-1, the J gene TRBJ2-1; the match to TRBD1 covers 7 bases. After removal of 4 bases from V and 8 bases from J, the junction contained 10 bases not matched to a gene. CDR1 KGHDR and CDR2 SFDVKD come from the germline V gene. The CDR3 loop spans 15 amino acids. CDR3 residues: CATSEATGTKYEQFF. As DNA, the CDR3 is TGTGCCACCAGTGAGGCGACAGGGACCAAGTATGAGCAGTTCTTC.

This chain uses TRBV19 with TRBJ2-2; no clear D gene. V was shortened by 5 bases and J by 0 bases, with 13 bases between the two germline ends. This CDR3 region has 16 residues. Germline CDR1 is LNHDA and CDR2 is SQIVND (reference sequence). CDR3 DNA: TGTGCCAGTAGTGCGTTCGGTGTCGCGAACACCGGGGAGCTGTTTTTT. Translation gives CASSAFGVANTGELFF.

This clonotype was seen many times. This sequence joins TRBV7-6 and TRBJ2-1; 12 nucleotides line up with TRBD2. Per the germline V gene, CDR1 is SGHVS and CDR2 is FNYEAQ. Trimming took 5 bases from V and 10 from J; bases not matched to a gene: 12. This CDR3 has 16 residues. The chain's CDR3 is CASSEVRTSGIREQFF. The DNA for the CDR3 is TGTGCCAGCAGCGAAGTGAGGACTAGCGGGATACGAGAGCAGTTCTTC. The variable domain in full, completed from reference TRBV7-6 and TRBJ2-1, reads GAGVSQSPRYKVTKRGQDVALRCDPISGHVSLYWYRQALGQGPEFLTYFNYEAQQDKSGLPNDRFSAERPEGSISTLTIQRTEQRDSAMYRCASSEVRTSGIREQFFGPGTRLTVL.

The gene calls are TRBV27 and TRBJ2-7, with TRBD2 matching over 7 bases. V shed 6 bases, J shed 6 bases, and the junction held 8 bases outside the gene matches. CDR1 and CDR2 (germline): MNHEY, SMNVEV (reference sequence). The CDR3 spans 13 residues. CDR3 residues: CASRPGLLGEQYF. CDR3 sequence (DNA): TGTGCCAGCAGACCGGGACTATTAGGCGAGCAGTACTTC.

Ten or more counts support this clonotype. The V gene is TRBV15, the J gene TRBJ2-1; 8 bases match TRBD2. Trimming cost V 4 bases and J 4 bases; bases outside gene matches: 0. The CDR3 has 13 amino acids. Germline CDR1 reads LNHNV; CDR2 reads YYDKDF (reference sequence). CDR3 nucleotide sequence: TGTGCCACCAGCATAGCGGGATACAATGAGCAGTTCTTC. It yields the protein CATSIAGYNEQFF.

The chain joins TRBV29-1 to TRBJ2-5; D is undetermined. The germline V gene encodes CDR1 SQVTM and CDR2 ANQGSEA. This CDR3 is built from 10 residues. The ends were cut back, 6 bases at V and 5 bases at J, with 7 bases in the middle. CDR3 in amino acids: CSVQLETQYF. CDR3 nucleotides: TGCAGCGTCCAACTGGAGACCCAGTACTTC.

This clonotype was recorded at least ten times. In DNA form, the CDR3 reads TGCGCCAGCAGCTTGGTCGGCGATCAGCCCCAGCATTTT. It yields the protein CASSLVGDQPQHF. The V gene is TRBV5-1, the J gene TRBJ1-5; no reliable D call. Trimming pared 0 bases from V and 5 bases from J, leaving 6 bases between. Germline V CDR1 and CDR2: SGHRS, YFSETQ. The CDR3 contains 13 residues.

This rearrangement joins TRBV29-1 to TRBJ2-3; 7 bases map to TRBD1. Germline V gene sequence: CDR1 SQVTM, CDR2 ANQGSEA. This CDR3 contains 12 residues. The junction had 1 base not matched to a gene; V was cut back by 3 bases and J by 4 bases. Here the CDR3 DNA reads TGCAGCGTTGACAGGGGGTCAGATACGCAGTATTTT. The encoded protein is CSVDRGSDTQYF.

This clonotype was counted many times. V gene TRBV12-3 or TRBV12-4 combines with J gene TRBJ2-1, with TRBD1 as a possible D gene (7 bases). The CDR3 contains 14 residues. V lost 3 bases and J 8 bases, leaving 14 bases between the germline ends. The DNA of the CDR3 is TGTGCCAGCAGTTTCGCAGGGGGGAAGGATGAGCAGTTCTTC. Encoded protein: CASSFAGGKDEQFF.

The sample holds many counts of this clonotype. The chain combines TRBV20-1 with TRBJ1-1; the D is unclear. V dropped 5 bases and J dropped 1 base, with 5 bases sitting between them. The CDR3 runs to 11 residues. Germline V gene sequence: CDR1 DFQATT, CDR2 SNEGSKA (reference sequence). CDR3 bases: TGCAGTGCTCTACAGAACACTGAAGCTTTCTTT. Residues: CSALQNTEAFF.

The chain has TRBV27 and TRBJ2-7; TRBD1 matches 9 bases. Per the germline V gene, CDR1 is MNHEY and CDR2 is SMNVEV (reference sequence). The CDR3 length is 15 residues. The V and J ends lost 5 bases and 4 bases, in that order; junction bases with no gene match: 9. The CDR3 sequence is CASSPRDRVFYEQYF. The CDR3 region has the DNA TGTGCCAGCAGTCCGCGGGACAGGGTCTTTTACGAGCAGTACTTC.

This clonotype was seen repeatedly, ten times or more. The rearrangement links TRBV28 to TRBJ2-7; 10 nucleotides match TRBD2. The CDR3 extends over 17 amino acids. J lost 0 bases, V lost 3 bases, and 8 bases had no gene match. Germline V gene sequence: CDR1 MDHEN, CDR2 SYDVKM. The CDR3 loop is CASSFSGTSVYSYEQYF. The CDR3 nucleotides are TGTGCCAGCAGTTTTAGCGGGACTAGCGTTTACTCCTACGAGCAGTACTTC.

This clonotype was seen at least ten times. The gene calls are TRBV6-5 and TRBJ2-3, with TRBD2 matching over 11 bases. V was pared by 0 bases and J by 14 bases, with 10 bases of the junction left unmatched. Per germline, CDR1 MNHEY and CDR2 SVGAGI. The CDR3 runs 15 residues. The CDR3 loop reads CASSYSPGLAAAWYF. The CDR3 coding sequence is TGTGCCAGCAGTTACTCCCCGGGACTAGCGGCGGCATGGTATTTT.

This clonotype has ten or more counts. This chain uses TRBV12-3 or TRBV12-4 with TRBJ1-3, with D unresolved. The V end lost 3 bases, the J end lost 0 bases, and 12 bases lay between the germline ends. This CDR3 is built from 16 residues. CDR3 bases: TGTGCCAGCAGTTTTATTGGGCCCCGCTCTGGAAACACCATATATTTT. Amino acids: CASSFIGPRSGNTIYF.

This clonotype was seen repeatedly, ten times or more. This rearrangement joins TRBV6-1 to TRBJ1-4; D not resolved. Germline lookup yields CDR1 MNHNS and CDR2 SASEGT. Trimming cost V 2 bases and J 6 bases, with 4 bases left between them. CDR3 length: 12 amino acids. The CDR3 DNA is TGTGCCAGCAGTGAAACGGATGAAAAACTGTTTTTT. Translating gives CASSETDEKLFF.